This TCR beta chain was sequenced for a study of radiotherapy plus CTLA-4 blockade in lung cancer. Findings and limits, study-wide: Strongest reported response predictors: early blood clone changes and post-radiation interferon-beta.

Assay: immunoSEQ multiplex PCR; the TCRdb copy retains only in-frame clones and omits some. The table records about 87,000 clones, around nine tenths of them present only once. Looked up from germline, CDR1 is LGHNA and CDR2 is YSLEER. V dropped 3 bases and J dropped 4; count of bases not matched to a gene: 13. The CDR3 covers 17 residues. Concerning this clone: Its cognate antigen is unknown.

The chain is built from TRBV4-3 and TRBJ2-3; TRBD1 agrees at 7 bases. This clonotype was sampled from a human donor with non-small cell lung cancer that progressed on radiotherapy plus ipilimumab. This specimen was peripheral blood, taken from a patient treated with radiotherapy plus ipilimumab. The CDR3 spells CASSQGDRYASADTQYF. The CDR3, as DNA: TGCGCCAGCAGCCAGGGGGACAGATATGCCTCCGCAGATACGCAGTATTTT.